This TCR beta chain stems from a study of beta chain features in type 1 diabetes. The entirety of the isolated RNA underwent reverse transcription, so expressed TCRB transcripts were sequenced. TCRdb's table, derived via immunoSEQ multiplex PCR, lists solely in-frame clones and lacks some. The sample yields roughly 160,000 clones, around 8.4% seen once. This clone showed up just a few times. The antigen is not known. Findings and caveats of the study: When Type 1 diabetes patients were examined, their TCRB CDR3s proved moderately but significantly shorter in all four CD4+ subsets. Short templates might get an advantage during PCR, and this would be equal in patients and controls.

The single heparinised draw taken from each donor contained roughly 100 mL of blood on average. Markers CD45RO/CCR7/CD25/CD127/CD95/CD27 served to sort CD4+ naive, central memory, regulatory and stem cell-like memory cells. Sequencing used central memory CD4+ T cells from blood. The TCR was taken from a woman under 30 with type 1 diabetes.

Here the CDR3 DNA reads TGCGCCAGCAGCCAAGGTGGGGCAGGGAACTACGAGCAGTACTTC. It is translated as CASSQGGAGNYEQYF. The V gene is TRBV4-3, the J gene TRBJ2-7, with D maybe TRBD1 (5 bases). This CDR3 contains 15 residues. Per the germline V gene, CDR1 is LGHNA and CDR2 is YSLEER. Trimming pared 1 base from V and 3 bases from J, leaving 13 bases between.